One sample yielded the 2 T cell receptor beta chains listed below, sequenced in a study of regulatory T cells in long-lasting Graves disease. This sample's time point: persistent/refractory GD, antithyroid drugs over 5 years with positive TRAb. Scientists built the TCR library using RNA that was extracted from PBMCs. In building TCR beta libraries, iRepertoire HTBI primers were used together with Arm-PCR of CDR3 regions. TCRdb recomputed calls from the multiplex PCR reads with MiXCR, one row per CDR3 protein. Of under 450,000 distinct CDR3 sequences listed, around a quarter were seen once; the top ten hold roughly 30%. The sequenced sample was peripheral blood mononuclear cells (PBMCs), obtained when the disease was refractory, from a patient treated with antithyroid drugs. All receptors derive from a female donor with Graves disease.

The sample holds a few counts of this clonotype. The chain links TRBV20-1 to TRBJ2-1; D might be TRBD1 or TRBD2, each matching 5 bases. The germline gives CDR1 DFQATT, CDR2 SNEGSKA (reference sequence). The CDR3 contains 11 residues. The V end lost 6 bases, the J end lost 10 bases, and 13 bases lay between the germline ends. CDR3 amino acids: CSAWGRSEQFF. DNA of the CDR3: TGCAGTGCATGGGGACGTAGCGAGCAGTTCTTC.

This clonotype was seen more than once but under ten times. J is TRBJ2-5 and V is TRBV5-1; 7 bases line up with TRBD2. Trimming cost V 4 bases and J 4 bases; bases outside gene matches: 10. The CDR3 length is 15 residues. Germline CDR1 and CDR2: SGHRS and YFSETQ. The CDR3 sequence: CASSIDPSGRETQYF. CDR3 nucleotides: TGCGCCAGCAGCATCGATCCTAGCGGAAGAGAGACCCAGTACTTC.